This TCR beta chain is drawn from a study of chemoradiotherapy in HPV16-positive cancers (dated by TCRdb to between 2021 and 2024). Study-wide context: Functional T-cell assays on cells from a couple of HPV16-positive patients defined candidate HPV-specific T-cell clones and common TCR motifs. The study set out to ask whether T-cell immunity against the HPV oncoproteins E6 and E7 changes over the course of chemoradiotherapy and whether that immunity affects survival. TCR repertoires from 86 patients with HPV-related cancers were then used to track the candidate HPV-specific TCRs and motifs. Overall study outcomes, separate from this receptor: Among HPV16-positive patients, expansion of HPV-responsive T cells during chemoradiotherapy was associated with better recurrence-free survival. Expansion of candidate HPV-specific clones and E7-related TCR motifs was observed in the tumor microenvironment during treatment, whereas no such expansion was observed for non-HPV-specific T cells. The survival association was reported for HPV16-positive patients, and the functional definition of HPV-specific T cells was derived from only a couple of HPV16-positive patients.

On this clone: No cognate antigen has been identified for it. No much larger clonotype is one base removed from it; base qualities were not supplied.

Repertoires were sampled repeatedly over the course of chemoradiotherapy, so clonal expansion could be followed in the tumor microenvironment. Libraries were built with the immunoSEQ multiplex PCR assay. TCRdb provides this immuneACCESS table in a form limited to in-frame rearrangements. Some clones are lacking; in checked studies, under half of them reflect an unresolved V gene, and why the rest are absent is not known. For this sample the table gives nearly 3,500 clones, of which roughly 84% were detected only once. The top ten hold over 4.5% of the sample. CDR1 and CDR2 are read off the germline V gene (reference sequence) as SGHNT and YYREEE. Trimming costs V 4 bases and J 4 bases, and their ends lie 9 bases apart. From the cysteine through the phenylalanine, the CDR3 covers 13 amino acids. Kept here is only the CDR3 DNA, which spans 39 bases and is read in frame from base 1.

The sequencing used tumor tissue, collected from a patient who underwent chemoradiotherapy. The rearranged segments are TRBV5-4 and TRBJ2-1, with TRBD2 as a weak D call on 6 bases. The clonotype originates from a human donor with HPV-associated anogenital cancer. The CDR3 protein sequence reads: CASSPEGYNEQFF. The DNA sequence is as follows: TGTGCCAGCAGCCCGGAGGGGTACAATGAGCAGTTCTTC. When the CDR3 is completed using the reference TRBV5-4 and TRBJ2-1 genes on either side, the full variable domain is ETGVTQSPTHLIKTRGQQVTLRCSSQSGHNTVSWYQQALGQGPQFIFQYYREEENGRGNFPPRFSGLQFPNYSSELNVNALELDDSALYLCASSPEGYNEQFFGPGTRLTVL.